This T cell receptor (beta chain) was profiled in a study of T cell responses to AZD1222 COVID-19 vaccine. Sequencing was performed with immunoSEQ multiplex PCR; in TCRdb, only in-frame clones are kept and a portion is missing. Of about 73,000 clones in the sample, approximately 89% are singletons; the top ten hold roughly a fifth. Only one count was recorded for this clone. Source: peripheral blood, taken on day 0 of AZD1222 vaccination. The receptor was derived from an adult in good health.

CDR3 residues: CASSTTPGVEQYF. In DNA form, the CDR3 reads TGTGCCAGCAGCACCACACCCGGGGTCGAGCAGTACTTC. The chain recombines TRBV5-5 with TRBJ2-7; D is possibly TRBD2 (5 bases). The V gene lost 4 bases and the J gene lost 6 bases, with 14 bases spanning the gap. CDR3 length: 13 residues. CDR1 is SGHKS and CDR2 is YYEKEE in the germline V gene (reference sequence). The full variable domain, rest sourced from reference TRBV5-5 and TRBJ2-7, is DAGVTQSPTHLIKTRGQQVTLRCSPISGHKSVSWYQQVLGQGPQFIFQYYEKEERGRGNFPDRFSARQFPNYSSELNVNALLLGDSALYLCASSTTPGVEQYFGPGTRLTVT.